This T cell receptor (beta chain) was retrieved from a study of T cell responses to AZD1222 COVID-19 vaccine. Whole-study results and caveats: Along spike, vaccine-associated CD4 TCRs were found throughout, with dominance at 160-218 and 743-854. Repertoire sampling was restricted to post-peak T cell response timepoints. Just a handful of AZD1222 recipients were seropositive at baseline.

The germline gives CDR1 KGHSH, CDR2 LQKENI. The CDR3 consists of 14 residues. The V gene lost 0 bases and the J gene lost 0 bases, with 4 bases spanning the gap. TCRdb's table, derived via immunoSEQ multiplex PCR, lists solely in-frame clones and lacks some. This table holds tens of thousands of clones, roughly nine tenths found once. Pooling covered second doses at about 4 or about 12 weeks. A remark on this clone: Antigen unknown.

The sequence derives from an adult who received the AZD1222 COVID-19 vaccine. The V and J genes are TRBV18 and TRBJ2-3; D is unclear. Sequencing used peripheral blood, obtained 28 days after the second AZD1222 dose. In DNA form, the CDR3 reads TGTGCCAGCTCACCACCGGAGAGCACAGATACGCAGTATTTT. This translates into CASSPPESTDTQYF.